This T cell receptor beta chain comes out of a study of blood T cell repertoires in COVID-19. In the authors' workflow: Amplification of reference gene primers was used by the study to estimate nucleated cell counts. Repertoires were generated with immunoSEQ multiplex PCR, while TCRdb's copy carries only in-frame clones and drops some. V, J and clone size reflect that table, while D and trimming were determined from the DNA. The table shows around 170,000 clones, with around 80% occurring only once. The CDR3 contains 13 residues. Germline V gene lookup returns CDR1 MNHEY and CDR2 SVGAGI. V lost 8 bases and J 0 bases, leaving 8 bases between the germline ends.

This clonotype was obtained from a young man with active or convalescent COVID-19. The specimen sequenced was peripheral blood. J is TRBJ1-5 and V is TRBV6-5; D ambiguous. The DNA of the CDR3 is TGTGCCAGCGGAGGTAGTAGCAATCAGCCCCAGCATTTT. It translates to CASGGSSNQPQHF.